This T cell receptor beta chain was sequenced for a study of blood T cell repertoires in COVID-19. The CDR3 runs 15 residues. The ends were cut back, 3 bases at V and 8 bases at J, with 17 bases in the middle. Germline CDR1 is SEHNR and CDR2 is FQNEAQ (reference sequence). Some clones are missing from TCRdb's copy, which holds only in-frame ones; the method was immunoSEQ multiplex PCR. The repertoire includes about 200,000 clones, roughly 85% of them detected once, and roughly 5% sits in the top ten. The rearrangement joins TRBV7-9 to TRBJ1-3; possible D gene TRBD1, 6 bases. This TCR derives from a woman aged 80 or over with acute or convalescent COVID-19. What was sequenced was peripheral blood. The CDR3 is CASSFSGAGAYTIYF. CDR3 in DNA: TGTGCCAGCAGCTTTTCTGGTGCAGGGGCATACACCATATATTTT.